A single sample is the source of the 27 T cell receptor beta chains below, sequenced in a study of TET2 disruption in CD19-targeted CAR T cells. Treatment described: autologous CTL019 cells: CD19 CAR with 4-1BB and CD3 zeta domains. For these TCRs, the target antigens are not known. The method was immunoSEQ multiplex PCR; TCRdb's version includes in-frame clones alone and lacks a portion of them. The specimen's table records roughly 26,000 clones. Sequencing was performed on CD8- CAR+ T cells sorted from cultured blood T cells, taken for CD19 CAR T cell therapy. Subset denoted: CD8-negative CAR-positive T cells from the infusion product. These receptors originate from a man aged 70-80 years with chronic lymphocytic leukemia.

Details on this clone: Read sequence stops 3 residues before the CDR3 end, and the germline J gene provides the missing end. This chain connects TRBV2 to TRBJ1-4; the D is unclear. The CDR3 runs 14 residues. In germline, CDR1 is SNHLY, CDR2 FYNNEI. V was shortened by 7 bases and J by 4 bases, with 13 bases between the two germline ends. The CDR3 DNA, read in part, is TGTGCCAGCACAGCCCGGGTCTTTAATGAAAAA. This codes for CASTARVFNEK. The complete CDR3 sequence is CASTARVFNEKLFF. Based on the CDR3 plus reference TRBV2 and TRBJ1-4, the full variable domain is EPEVTQTPSHQVTQMGQEVILRCVPISNHLYFYWYRQILGQKVEFLVSFYNNEISEKSEIFDDQFSVERPDGSNFTLKIRSTKLEDSAMYFCASTARVFNEKLFFGSGTQLSVL.

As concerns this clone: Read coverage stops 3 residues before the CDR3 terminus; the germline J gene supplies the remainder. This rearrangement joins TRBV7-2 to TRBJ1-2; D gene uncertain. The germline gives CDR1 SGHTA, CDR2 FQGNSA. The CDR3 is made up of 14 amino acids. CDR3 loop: CASSLVTKPYDYTF. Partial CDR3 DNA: TGTGCCAGCAGCTTAGTAACCAAGCCCTACGAC.

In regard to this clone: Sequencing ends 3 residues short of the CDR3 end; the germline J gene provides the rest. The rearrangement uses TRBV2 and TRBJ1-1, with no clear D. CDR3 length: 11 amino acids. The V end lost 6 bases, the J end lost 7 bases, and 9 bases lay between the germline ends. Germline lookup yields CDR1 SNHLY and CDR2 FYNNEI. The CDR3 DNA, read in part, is TGTGCCAGCAGCTATTCCGGTGAA. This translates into CASSYSGE. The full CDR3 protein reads CASSYSGEAFF.

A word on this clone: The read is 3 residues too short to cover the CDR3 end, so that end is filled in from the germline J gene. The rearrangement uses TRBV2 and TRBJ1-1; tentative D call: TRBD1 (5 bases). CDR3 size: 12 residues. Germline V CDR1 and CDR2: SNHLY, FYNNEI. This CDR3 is CASRRGRVQAFF. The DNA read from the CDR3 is TGTGCCAGCAGGAGGGGCAGGGTGCAA.

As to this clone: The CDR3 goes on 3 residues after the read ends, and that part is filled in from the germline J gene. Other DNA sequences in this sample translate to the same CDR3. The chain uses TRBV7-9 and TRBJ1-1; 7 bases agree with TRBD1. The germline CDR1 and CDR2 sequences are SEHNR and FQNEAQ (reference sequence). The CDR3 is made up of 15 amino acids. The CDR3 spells CASSLGTDLQETAFF. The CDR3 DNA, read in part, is TGTGCCAGCAGCTTGGGGACAGACCTTCAAGAGACA.

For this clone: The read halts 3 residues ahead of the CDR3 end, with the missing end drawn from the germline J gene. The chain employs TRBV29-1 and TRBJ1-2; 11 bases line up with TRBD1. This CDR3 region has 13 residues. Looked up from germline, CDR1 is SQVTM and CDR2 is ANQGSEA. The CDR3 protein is CSVWTGGADTYTF. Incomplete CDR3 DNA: TGCAGCGTTTGGACAGGGGGCGCGGATACC. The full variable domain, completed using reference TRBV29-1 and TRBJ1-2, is SAVISQKPSRDICQRGTSLTIQCQVDSQVTMMFWYRQQPGQSLTLIATANQGSEATYESGFVIDKFPISRPNLTFSTLTVSNMSPEDSSIYLCSVWTGGADTYTFGSGTRLTVV.

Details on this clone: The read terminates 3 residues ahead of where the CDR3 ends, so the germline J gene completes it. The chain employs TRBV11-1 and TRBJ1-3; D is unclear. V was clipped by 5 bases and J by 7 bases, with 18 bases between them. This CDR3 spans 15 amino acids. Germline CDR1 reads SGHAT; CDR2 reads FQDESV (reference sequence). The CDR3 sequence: CASSEDGLPRNTIYF. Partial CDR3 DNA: TGTGCCAGCAGCGAAGATGGCCTCCCGAGGAACACC.

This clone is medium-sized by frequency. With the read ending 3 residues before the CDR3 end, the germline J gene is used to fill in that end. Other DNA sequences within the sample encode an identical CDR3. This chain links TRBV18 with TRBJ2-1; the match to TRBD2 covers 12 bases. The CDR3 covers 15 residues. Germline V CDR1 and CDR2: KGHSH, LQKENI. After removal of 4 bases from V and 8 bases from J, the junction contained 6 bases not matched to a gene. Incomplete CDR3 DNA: TGTGCCAGCTCACTTACTAGCGGGGGGCCGGATGAG. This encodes CASSLTSGGPDE. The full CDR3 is CASSLTSGGPDEQFF.

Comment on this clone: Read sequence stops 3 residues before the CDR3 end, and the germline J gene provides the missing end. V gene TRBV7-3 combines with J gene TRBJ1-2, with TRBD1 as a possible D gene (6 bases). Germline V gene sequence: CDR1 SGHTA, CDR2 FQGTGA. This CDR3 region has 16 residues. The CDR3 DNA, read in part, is TGTGCCAGCAGCTTAAACGGGGGGCCTTCCCAAGAGCCC. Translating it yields CASSLNGGPSQEP. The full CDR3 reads CASSLNGGPSQEPYTF.

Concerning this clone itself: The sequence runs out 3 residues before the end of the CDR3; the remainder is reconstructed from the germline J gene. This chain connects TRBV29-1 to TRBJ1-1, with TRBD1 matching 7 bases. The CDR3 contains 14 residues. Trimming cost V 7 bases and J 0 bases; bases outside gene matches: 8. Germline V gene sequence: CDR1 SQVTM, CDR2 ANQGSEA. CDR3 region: CSARDSSMNTEAFF. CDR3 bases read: TGCAGCGCCCGGGACAGCAGTATGAACACTGAA.

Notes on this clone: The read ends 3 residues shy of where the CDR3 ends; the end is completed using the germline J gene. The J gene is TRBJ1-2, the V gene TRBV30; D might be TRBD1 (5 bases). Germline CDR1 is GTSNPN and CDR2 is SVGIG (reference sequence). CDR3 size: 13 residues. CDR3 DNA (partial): TGTGCCTGGAAGGAGGGCAGGGTTCGAGAC. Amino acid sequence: CAWKEGRVRD. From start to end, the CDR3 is CAWKEGRVRDYTF.

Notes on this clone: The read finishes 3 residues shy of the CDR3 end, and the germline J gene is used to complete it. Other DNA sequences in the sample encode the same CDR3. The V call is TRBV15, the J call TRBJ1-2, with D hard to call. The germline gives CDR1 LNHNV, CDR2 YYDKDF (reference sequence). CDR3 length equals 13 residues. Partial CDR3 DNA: TGTGCCACCAGCAGAGAAAGGGCGGGGGGC. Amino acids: CATSRERAGG. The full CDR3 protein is CATSRERAGGYTF.

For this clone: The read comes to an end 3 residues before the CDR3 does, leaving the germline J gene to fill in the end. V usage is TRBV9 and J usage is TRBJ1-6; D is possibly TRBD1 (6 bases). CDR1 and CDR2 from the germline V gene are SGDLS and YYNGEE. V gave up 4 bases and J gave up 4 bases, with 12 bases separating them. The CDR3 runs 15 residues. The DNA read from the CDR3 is TGTGCCAGCAGCCTGGAAGGACAGTATAATTCACCC. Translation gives CASSLEGQYNSP. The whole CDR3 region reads CASSLEGQYNSPLHF.

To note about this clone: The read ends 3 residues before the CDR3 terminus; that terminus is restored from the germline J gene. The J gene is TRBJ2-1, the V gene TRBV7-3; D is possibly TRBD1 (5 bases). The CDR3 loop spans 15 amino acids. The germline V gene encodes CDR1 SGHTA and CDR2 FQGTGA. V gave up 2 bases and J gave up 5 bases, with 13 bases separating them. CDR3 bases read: TGTGCCAGCAGCTTACCAGGGTCAATACACAATGAG. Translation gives CASSLPGSIHNE. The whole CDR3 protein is CASSLPGSIHNEQFF.

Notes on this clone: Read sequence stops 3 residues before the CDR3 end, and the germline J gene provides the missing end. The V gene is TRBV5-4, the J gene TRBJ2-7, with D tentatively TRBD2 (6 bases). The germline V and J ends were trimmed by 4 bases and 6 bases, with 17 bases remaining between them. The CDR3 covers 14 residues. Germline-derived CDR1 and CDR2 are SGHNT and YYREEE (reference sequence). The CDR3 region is CASSPPGGSSEQYF. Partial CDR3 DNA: TGTGCCAGCAGCCCCCCCGGGGGATCTTCCGAG.

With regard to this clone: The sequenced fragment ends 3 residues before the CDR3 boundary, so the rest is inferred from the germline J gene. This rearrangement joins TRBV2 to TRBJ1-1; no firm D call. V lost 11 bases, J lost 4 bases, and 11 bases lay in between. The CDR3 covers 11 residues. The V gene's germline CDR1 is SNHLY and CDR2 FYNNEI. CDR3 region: CAWVAATEAFF. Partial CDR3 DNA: TGTGCCTGGGTGGCGGCCACTGAA. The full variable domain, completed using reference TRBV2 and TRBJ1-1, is EPEVTQTPSHQVTQMGQEVILRCVPISNHLYFYWYRQILGQKVEFLVSFYNNEISEKSEIFDDQFSVERPDGSNFTLKIRSTKLEDSAMYFCAWVAATEAFFGQGTRLTVV.

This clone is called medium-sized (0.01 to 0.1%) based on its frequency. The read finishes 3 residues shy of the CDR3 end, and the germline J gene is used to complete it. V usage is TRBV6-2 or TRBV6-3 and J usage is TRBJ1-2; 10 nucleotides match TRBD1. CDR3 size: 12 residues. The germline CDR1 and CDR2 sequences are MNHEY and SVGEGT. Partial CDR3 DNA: TGTGCCAGCAGGACAGGGGGCGACGGC. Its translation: CASRTGGDG. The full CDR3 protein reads CASRTGGDGYTF.

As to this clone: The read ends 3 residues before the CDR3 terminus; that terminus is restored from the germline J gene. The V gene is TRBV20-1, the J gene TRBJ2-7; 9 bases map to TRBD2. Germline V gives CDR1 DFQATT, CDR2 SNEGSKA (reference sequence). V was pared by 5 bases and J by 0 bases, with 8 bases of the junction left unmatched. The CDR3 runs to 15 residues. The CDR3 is CSASSGARSSYEQYF. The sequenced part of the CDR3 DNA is TGCAGTGCTTCTAGCGGGGCCCGAAGCTCCTACGAG.

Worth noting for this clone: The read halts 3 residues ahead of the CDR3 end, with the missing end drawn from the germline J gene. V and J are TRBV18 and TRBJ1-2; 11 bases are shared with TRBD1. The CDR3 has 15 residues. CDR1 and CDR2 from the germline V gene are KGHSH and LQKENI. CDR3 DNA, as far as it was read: TGTGCCAGCTCACCAAGGGGACAGGGGGAAGATACC. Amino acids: CASSPRGQGEDT. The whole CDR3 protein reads CASSPRGQGEDTYTF. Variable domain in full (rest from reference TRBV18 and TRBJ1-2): NAGVMQNPRHLVRRRGQEARLRCSPMKGHSHVYWYRQLPEEGLKFMVYLQKENIIDESGMPKERFSAEFPKEGPSILRIQQVVRGDSAAYFCASSPRGQGEDTYTFGSGTRLTVV.

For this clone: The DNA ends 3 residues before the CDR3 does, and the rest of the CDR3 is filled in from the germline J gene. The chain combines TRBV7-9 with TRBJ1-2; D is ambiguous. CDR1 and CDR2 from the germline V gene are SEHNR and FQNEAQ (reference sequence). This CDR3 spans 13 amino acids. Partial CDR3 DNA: TGTGCCAGCAGCTTAGTCTGGTCCTACGAC. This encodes CASSLVWSYD. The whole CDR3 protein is CASSLVWSYDYTF.

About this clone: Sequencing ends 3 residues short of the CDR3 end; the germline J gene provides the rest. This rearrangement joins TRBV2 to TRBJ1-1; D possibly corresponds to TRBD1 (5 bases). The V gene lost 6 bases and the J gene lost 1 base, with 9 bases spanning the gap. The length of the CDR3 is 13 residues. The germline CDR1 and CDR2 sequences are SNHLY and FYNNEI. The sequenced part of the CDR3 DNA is TGTGCCAGCAGCAGGGAAACGAACACTGAA. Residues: CASSRETNTE. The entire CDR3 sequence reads CASSRETNTEAFF. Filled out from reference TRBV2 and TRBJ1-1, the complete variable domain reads EPEVTQTPSHQVTQMGQEVILRCVPISNHLYFYWYRQILGQKVEFLVSFYNNEISEKSEIFDDQFSVERPDGSNFTLKIRSTKLEDSAMYFCASSRETNTEAFFGQGTRLTVV.

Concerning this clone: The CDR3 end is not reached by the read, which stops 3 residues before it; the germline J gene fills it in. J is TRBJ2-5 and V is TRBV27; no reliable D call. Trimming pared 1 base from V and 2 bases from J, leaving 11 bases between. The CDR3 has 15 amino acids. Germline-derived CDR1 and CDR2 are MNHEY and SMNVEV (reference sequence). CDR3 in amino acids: CASSLFTTHQETQYF. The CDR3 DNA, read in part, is TGTGCCAGCAGTTTATTCACGACACATCAAGAGACC.

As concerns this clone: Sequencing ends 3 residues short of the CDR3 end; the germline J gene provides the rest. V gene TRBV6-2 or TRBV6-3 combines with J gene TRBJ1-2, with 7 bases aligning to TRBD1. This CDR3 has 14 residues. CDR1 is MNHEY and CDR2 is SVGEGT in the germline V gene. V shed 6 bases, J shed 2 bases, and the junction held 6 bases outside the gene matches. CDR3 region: CASRDGQANYGYTF. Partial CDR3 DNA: TGTGCCAGCAGGGATGGACAGGCCAACTATGGC.

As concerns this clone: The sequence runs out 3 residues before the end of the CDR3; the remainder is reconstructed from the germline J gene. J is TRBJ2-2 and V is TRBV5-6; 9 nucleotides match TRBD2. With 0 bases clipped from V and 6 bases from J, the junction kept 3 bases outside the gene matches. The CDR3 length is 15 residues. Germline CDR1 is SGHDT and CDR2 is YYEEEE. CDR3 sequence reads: CASSLVASGAGELFF. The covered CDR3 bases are TGTGCCAGCAGCTTGGTGGCTAGCGGGGCCGGGGAG.

The CDR3 spells CASSHDRGLGGYTF. The sequenced CDR3 bases are TGTGCCAGCAGCCACGACAGGGGGCTGGGTGGC. The chain has TRBV7-2 and TRBJ1-2; 10 bases match TRBD1. The read gets to within 3 residues of the CDR3 end, and the germline J gene fills in the rest. The CDR3 extends over 14 amino acids. With V trimmed by 5 bases and J by 7 bases, 7 bases remained unmatched. Germline loops: CDR1 SGHTA, CDR2 FQGNSA.

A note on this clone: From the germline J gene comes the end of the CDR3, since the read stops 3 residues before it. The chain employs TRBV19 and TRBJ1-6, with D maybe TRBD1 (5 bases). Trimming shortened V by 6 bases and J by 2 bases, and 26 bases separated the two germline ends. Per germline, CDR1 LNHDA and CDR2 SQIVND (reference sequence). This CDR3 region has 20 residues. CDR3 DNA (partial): TGTGCCAGTAGCCCCCACCCCGGGGGAGGGGCGCAGCCCTATAATTCACCC. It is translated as CASSPHPGGGAQPYNSP. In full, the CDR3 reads CASSPHPGGGAQPYNSPLHF.

This CDR3 is CAISESRTVYNEQFF. The CDR3 DNA, read in part, is TGTGCCATCAGTGAGTCACGGACAGTCTACAATGAG. The chain uses TRBV10-3 and TRBJ2-1; a weak D match, TRBD1 (6 bases). The read ends 3 residues early relative to the CDR3; the germline J gene fills the gap. The CDR3 is 15 residues long. Deletions cut 0 bases from V and 3 bases from J, with 9 bases between. Germline-derived CDR1 and CDR2 are ENHRY and SYGVKD.